The 4 T cell receptor beta chains listed next were all sequenced from one sample in a study of cytomegalovirus exposure and HLA in healthy donors. PCR employed 60 Vbeta and 13 Jbeta primers. Method: immunoSEQ multiplex PCR; TCRdb's copy keeps in-frame clones and lacks some. The data show about 120,000 clones, about two thirds seen once. The sample consisted of PBMCs. These receptors were taken from a woman between 35 and 50 years old in good health and CMV-seropositive.

The chain couples TRBV18 to TRBJ2-3, with D unresolved. The CDR3 is 11 amino acids. Germline V gene sequence: CDR1 KGHSH, CDR2 LQKENI. V lost 6 bases to trimming and J lost 3 bases, with 4 bases between them. In DNA, the CDR3 is TGTGCCAGCTCCCCTACAGATACGCAGTATTTT. This gives the protein CASSPTDTQYF.

The chain uses TRBV12-5 and TRBJ2-5; 8 bases agree with TRBD2. CDR3 length equals 17 residues. Germline CDR1 LGHNT, CDR2 FRNRAP. The junction had 13 bases not matched to a gene; V was cut back by 2 bases and J by 5 bases. Written as DNA, the CDR3 is TGTGCTAGTGGTTTGTTCCCCGGAAAGCGGGGGCTGGAGACCCAGTACTTC. The encoded protein is CASGLFPGKRGLETQYF.

The V call is TRBV5-4, the J call TRBJ2-5; D is perhaps TRBD1 (7 bases). The CDR3 spans 16 residues. Trimming left V 4 bases short and J 4 bases short, with 20 bases between. Germline assignment: CDR1 SGHNT and CDR2 YYREEE (reference sequence). The CDR3 region is CASSLETGRFGETQYF. The CDR3 DNA is TGTGCCAGCAGCCTAGAGACAGGGAGGTTTGGAGAGACCCAGTACTTC.

The V and J genes are TRBV9 and TRBJ2-7; 7 nucleotides align to TRBD1. Germline V gene data show CDR1 as SGDLS and CDR2 as YYNGEE. CDR3 length equals 12 residues. V shed 4 bases, J shed 7 bases, and the junction held 5 bases outside the gene matches. The CDR3 protein is CASSLDRDEQYF. The CDR3 nucleotides read TGTGCCAGCAGCCTCGACAGGGATGAGCAGTACTTC.